The T cell receptor beta chain under discussion was sequenced for a study of cytomegalovirus exposure and HLA in healthy donors. Study-wide points: A prior analysis recorded that most TCR beta V segments were productive about 87% or about 30% of the time. A later examination showed that TCR association rates differed by HLA locus, with DRB1 most and HLA-C fewest. Later on, a genetic analysis was performed. It linked a missense variant in DCLRE1C with V- and J-gene trimming of TCR beta.

With 60 Vbeta and 13 Jbeta primers, the PCR was carried out. The method was immunoSEQ multiplex PCR; TCRdb's version includes in-frame clones alone and lacks a portion of them. The sample holds approximately 210,000 clones, about three quarters seen once. This clone appeared a few times. Antigen unknown. CDR1 and CDR2 from the germline V gene are MNHNY and SVGAGI (reference sequence). This CDR3 is built from 15 residues. Trimming removed 2 bases from V and 6 bases from J; junction bases left unmatched: 8. This receptor was identified in a woman in her thirties or forties in good health and CMV-seronegative. The sample was PBMCs. V and J are TRBV6-6 and TRBJ2-7; 9 nucleotides match TRBD1. The CDR3 protein is CASSYPGQGIGEQYF. The CDR3, as DNA: TGTGCCAGCAGTTACCCGGGACAGGGAATCGGCGAGCAGTACTTC.